Detailed here is one T cell receptor (beta chain). The data belong to a study of monozygotic twins with inflammatory bowel disease. TCRalpha and TCRbeta cDNA underwent two nested PCRs of roughly 16 and 10 cycles. TCRdb re-called the 5' RACE reads; one entry per CDR3 protein, DNA not given. The listing contains some 400,000 distinct CDR3 sequences. The CDR3 totals 15 residues. Germline CDR1 and CDR2: SGHAT and FQNNGV. The specimen sequenced was blood. The gene calls are TRBV11-2 and TRBJ2-3; as DNA is missing, the TRBD2 call by TCRdb cannot be tested. The origin of this receptor is a human donor with ulcerative colitis or Crohn's disease, or a healthy co-twin of an affected twin (not recorded which). This chain's CDR3 is CASSYLAGLTDTQYF. Based on the CDR3 plus reference TRBV11-2 and TRBJ2-3, the full variable domain is EAGVAQSPRYKIIEKRQSVAFWCNPISGHATLYWYQQILGQGPKLLIQFQNNGVVDDSQLPKDRFSAERLKGVDSTLKIQPAKLEDSAVYLCASSYLAGLTDTQYFGPGTRLTVL.